The sequence of this T cell receptor (beta chain) was determined in a study of coeliac disease. About the study: Disease groups: newly diagnosed active, refractory type I, gluten-free-diet controlled.

Per germline, CDR1 MNHEY and CDR2 SVGAGI. V shed 4 bases, J shed 7 bases, and the junction held 3 bases outside the gene matches. The CDR3 extends over 12 amino acids. Remarks on this clone: Its antigen is currently unknown.

Broader study findings: Lower clonality than controls marked TRB and TRG repertoires from active celiac intraepithelial and lamina propria samples. The authors considered this approach unsuitable for unbiased detection of gliadin-specific T cells.

The method was immunoSEQ multiplex PCR; TCRdb's version includes in-frame clones alone and lacks a portion of them. The data hold fewer than 5,500 clones, with around 52% observed a single time. The sequenced sample consisted of intraepithelial lymphocytes from the gut. This chain links TRBV6-5 with TRBJ2-7; 8 bases agree with TRBD1. The source is a woman aged 30 to 39 with active celiac disease. The CDR3 nucleotides read TGTGCCAGCAGTTCAGGGGGCGGGGAGCAGTACTTC. Translation: CASSSGGGEQYF.